This T cell receptor beta chain was sequenced for a study of early T cells in non-severe SARS-CoV-2 infection. Study in general: Chains from this unsorted whole-blood bulk RNA could not be paired. Study-level results: Private and CD4 specificities were missed by VDJdb matching, which favored anti-spike CD8 responses.

Notes on this clonotype: Antigen unknown.

TCRdb reanalysed the 5' RACE reads using MiXCR and keeps one entry per CDR3 protein. The table records roughly 83,000 distinct CDR3 sequences, more than 9% of them present only once. Trimming stripped 2 bases from V and 6 bases from J, with 11 bases between. Germline V CDR1 and CDR2: MNHNY, SVGAGI (reference sequence). The CDR3 consists of 14 residues. This chain links TRBV6-6 with TRBJ1-5; no firm D call. This TCR derives from an adult who was a healthcare worker with PCR-confirmed SARS-CoV-2 infection or an uninfected control (not recorded which). The sequences come from whole blood, collected at baseline. CDR3 nucleotides: TGTGCCAGCAGTTACGAAGAAGGAAGTCAGCCCCAGCATTTT. It yields the protein CASSYEEGSQPQHF.